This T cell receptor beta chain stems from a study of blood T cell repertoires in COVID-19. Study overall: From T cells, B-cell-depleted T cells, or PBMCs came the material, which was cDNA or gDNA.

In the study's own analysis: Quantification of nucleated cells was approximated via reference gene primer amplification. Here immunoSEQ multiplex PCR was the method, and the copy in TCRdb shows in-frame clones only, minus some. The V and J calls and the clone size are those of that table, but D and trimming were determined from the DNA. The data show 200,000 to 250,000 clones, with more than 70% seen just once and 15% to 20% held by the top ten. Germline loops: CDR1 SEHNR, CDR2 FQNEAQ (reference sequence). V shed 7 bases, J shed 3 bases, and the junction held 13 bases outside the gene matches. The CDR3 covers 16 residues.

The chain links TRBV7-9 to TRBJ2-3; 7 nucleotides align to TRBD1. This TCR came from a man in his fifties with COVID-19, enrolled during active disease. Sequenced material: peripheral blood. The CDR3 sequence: CASNGQGEKSTDTQYF. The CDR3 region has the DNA TGTGCCAGCAACGGTCAGGGGGAGAAGAGTACAGATACGCAGTATTTT.